The TCR beta chain described here comes from a study of Ad26.COV2.S vaccination and SARS-CoV-2 variants. Turning to the study itself: A participant enrolled in the COV1001 Ad26.COV2.S trial arm provided the sample. The study gave Ad26.COV2.S intramuscularly, once or twice 56 days apart.

Assay: immunoSEQ multiplex PCR; the TCRdb copy retains only in-frame clones and omits some. The sample gives hundreds of thousands of clones, 89% of which show up once; approximately 1.5% is in the top ten. Treatment indicated: 19 received Ad26.COV2.S at low or high dose, single or two shots; several received placebo; per-sample allocation not given. Material that was analyzed had been drawn on day 63 after the first vaccine or placebo injection. Germline CDR1 reads SQVTM; CDR2 reads ANQGSEA. V gave up 3 bases and J gave up 3 bases; unmatched junction bases: 7. The CDR3 contains 15 residues. Points on this clone: Its antigen remains unknown.

Points from the study as a whole: For non-spike TCRs, breadth in vaccine recipients resembled that in placebo recipients. A substantial breadth of spike-specific CD8+ and CD4+ T cell responses after vaccination has been reported.

This receptor was taken from a person aged 18-65 years who received the Ad26.COV2.S COVID-19 vaccine or a placebo. The sequencing used peripheral blood, collected in a trial of Ad26.COV2.S vaccine versus placebo. The chain recombines TRBV29-1 with TRBJ2-5, with TRBD1 matching over 10 bases. CDR3 region: CSVEGDRGFEETQYF. CDR3 nucleotide sequence: TGCAGCGTTGAGGGGGACAGGGGATTTGAAGAGACCCAGTACTTC.